This T cell receptor (beta chain) was found in a study of OX40 agonist ivuxolimab in advanced cancers. About the research overall: Patients' therapy was ivuxolimab, an antibody that acts as an agonist of OX40 (CD134). The patients received ivuxolimab by intravenous route every 2 weeks at 0.01 to 10 mg/kg. Study-level findings and limits: Expanded clones were, on average, more numerous among CD8+ T cells than CD4+.

This CDR3 region has 15 residues. Germline CDR1 and CDR2: SGHTS and YDEGEE. V shed 4 bases and J 4 bases; nucleotides not matched to a gene: 6. The data were produced by immunoSEQ multiplex PCR, yet TCRdb's version contains in-frame clones alone and is incomplete. The table includes around 26,000 clones, more than 80% detected once. About this clone: Its antigen is not known.

The TCR was taken from an adult with an advanced solid tumor such as melanoma, head and neck, liver or kidney cancer. The sample in question was CD4+ or CD8+ T cells sorted from blood, obtained in a trial of the OX40 agonist ivuxolimab. The chain is built from TRBV5-8 and TRBJ2-2; 8 positions match TRBD1. The CDR3 is CASSHGQGPTGELFF. CDR3 nucleotide sequence: TGTGCCAGCAGCCACGGACAGGGTCCCACCGGGGAGCTGTTTTTT.